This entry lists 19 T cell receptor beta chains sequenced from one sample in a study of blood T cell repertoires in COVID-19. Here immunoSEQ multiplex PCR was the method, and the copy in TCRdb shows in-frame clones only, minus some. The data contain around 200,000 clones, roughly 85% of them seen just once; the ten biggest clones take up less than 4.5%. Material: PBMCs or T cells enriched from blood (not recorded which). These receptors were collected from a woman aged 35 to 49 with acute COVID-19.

CDR3 residues: CASRRMEDTQYF. The CDR3 DNA reads TGTGCCAGCCGAAGAATGGAGGATACGCAGTATTTT. The J gene is TRBJ2-3, the V gene TRBV2; the D is unclear. The CDR3 covers 12 residues. The V and J ends lost 8 bases and 6 bases respectively, with 12 bases between them. Germline V gene sequence: CDR1 SNHLY, CDR2 FYNNEI.

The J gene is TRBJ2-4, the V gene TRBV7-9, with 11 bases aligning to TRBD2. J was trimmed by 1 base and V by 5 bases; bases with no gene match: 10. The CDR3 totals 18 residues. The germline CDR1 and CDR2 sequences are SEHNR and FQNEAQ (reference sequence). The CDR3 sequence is CASSPIAGGLVAKNIQYF. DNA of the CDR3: TGTGCCAGCAGCCCCATAGCGGGGGGGCTGGTGGCCAAAAACATTCAGTACTTC. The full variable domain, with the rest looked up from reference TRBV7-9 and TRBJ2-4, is DTGVSQNPRHKITKRGQNVTFRCDPISEHNRLYWYRQTLGQGPEFLTYFQNEAQLEKSRLLSDRFSAERPKGSFSTLEIQRTEQGDSAMYLCASSPIAGGLVAKNIQYFGAGTRLSVL.

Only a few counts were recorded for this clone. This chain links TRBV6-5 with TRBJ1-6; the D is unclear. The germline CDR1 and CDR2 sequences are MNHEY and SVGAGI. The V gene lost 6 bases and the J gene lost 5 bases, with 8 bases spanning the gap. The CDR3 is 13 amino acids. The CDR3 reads CASSTGNNSPLHF. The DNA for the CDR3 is TGTGCCAGCAGCACCGGGAATAATTCACCCCTCCACTTT.

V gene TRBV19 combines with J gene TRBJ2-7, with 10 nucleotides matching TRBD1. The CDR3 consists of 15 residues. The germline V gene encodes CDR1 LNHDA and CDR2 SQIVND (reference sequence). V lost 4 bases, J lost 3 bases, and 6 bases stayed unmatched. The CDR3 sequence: CASSTSGQGNYEQYF. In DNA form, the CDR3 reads TGTGCCAGTAGTACCTCGGGACAGGGGAACTACGAGCAGTACTTC. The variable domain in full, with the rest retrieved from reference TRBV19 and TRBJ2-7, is DGGITQSPKYLFRKEGQNVTLSCEQNLNHDAMYWYRQDPGQGLRLIYYSQIVNDFQKGDIAEGYSVSREKKESFPLTVTSAQKNPTAFYLCASSTSGQGNYEQYFGPGTRLTVT.

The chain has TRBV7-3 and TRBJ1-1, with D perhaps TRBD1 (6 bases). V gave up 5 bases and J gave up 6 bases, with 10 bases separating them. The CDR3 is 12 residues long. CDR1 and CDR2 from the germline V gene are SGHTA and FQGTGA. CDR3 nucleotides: TGTGCCAGCAGCAGCCCAGGGGCTGAAGCTTTCTTT. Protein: CASSSPGAEAFF.

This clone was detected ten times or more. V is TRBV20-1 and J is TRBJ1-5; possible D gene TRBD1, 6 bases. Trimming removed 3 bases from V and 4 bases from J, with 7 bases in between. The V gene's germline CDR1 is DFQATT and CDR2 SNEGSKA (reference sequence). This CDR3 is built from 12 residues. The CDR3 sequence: CSASRGNQPQHF. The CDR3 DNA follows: TGCAGTGCTAGTAGGGGGAATCAGCCCCAGCATTTT.

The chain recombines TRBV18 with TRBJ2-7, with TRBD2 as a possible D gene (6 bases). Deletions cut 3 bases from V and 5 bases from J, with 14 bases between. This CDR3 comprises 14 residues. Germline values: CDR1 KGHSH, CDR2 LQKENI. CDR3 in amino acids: CASSPIQGLHEQYV. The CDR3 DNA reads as TGTGCCAGCTCACCTATTCAGGGACTCCACGAGCAGTACGTC.

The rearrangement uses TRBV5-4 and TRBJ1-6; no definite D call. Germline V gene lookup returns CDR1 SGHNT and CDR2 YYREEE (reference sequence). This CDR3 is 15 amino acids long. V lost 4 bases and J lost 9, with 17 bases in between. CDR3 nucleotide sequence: TGTGCCAGCAGCACCTCGTTGGGAGGTGGTTCACCCCTCCACTTT. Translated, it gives CASSTSLGGGSPLHF. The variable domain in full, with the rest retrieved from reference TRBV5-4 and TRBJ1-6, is ETGVTQSPTHLIKTRGQQVTLRCSSQSGHNTVSWYQQALGQGPQFIFQYYREEENGRGNFPPRFSGLQFPNYSSELNVNALELDDSALYLCASSTSLGGGSPLHFGNGTRLTVT.

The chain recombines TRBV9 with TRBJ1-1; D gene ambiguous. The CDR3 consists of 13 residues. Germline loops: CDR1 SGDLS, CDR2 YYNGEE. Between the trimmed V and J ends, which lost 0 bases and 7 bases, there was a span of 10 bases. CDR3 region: CASSVGQAYEAFF. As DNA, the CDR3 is TGTGCCAGCAGCGTAGGGCAGGCTTATGAAGCTTTCTTT. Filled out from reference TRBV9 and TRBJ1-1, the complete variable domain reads DSGVTQTPKHLITATGQRVTLRCSPRSGDLSVYWYQQSLDQGLQFLIQYYNGEERAKGNILERFSAQQFPDLHSELNLSSLELGDSALYFCASSVGQAYEAFFGQGTRLTVV.

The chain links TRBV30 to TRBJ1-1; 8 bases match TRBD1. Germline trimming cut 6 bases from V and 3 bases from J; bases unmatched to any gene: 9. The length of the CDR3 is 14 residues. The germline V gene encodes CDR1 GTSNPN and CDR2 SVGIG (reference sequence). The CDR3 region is CACLGQGRYTEAFF. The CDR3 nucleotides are TGTGCCTGCCTTGGACAGGGAAGATACACTGAAGCTTTCTTT. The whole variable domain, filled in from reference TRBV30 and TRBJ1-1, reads SQTIHQWPATLVQPVGSPLSLECTVEGTSNPNLYWYRQAAGRGLQLLFYSVGIGQISSEVPQNLSASRPQDRQFILSSKKLLLSDSGFYLCACLGQGRYTEAFFGQGTRLTVV.

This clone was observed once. DNA for the CDR3: TGCGCCAGCAGCTTGGTGCTCCCAGGGACAGGACTCTATGGCTACACCTTC. Protein sequence: CASSLVLPGTGLYGYTF. The chain has TRBV5-1 and TRBJ1-2, with 8 nucleotides matching TRBD1. V shed 0 bases and J 4 bases; nucleotides not matched to a gene: 11. Germline CDR1 reads SGHRS; CDR2 reads YFSETQ. The CDR3 runs to 17 residues.

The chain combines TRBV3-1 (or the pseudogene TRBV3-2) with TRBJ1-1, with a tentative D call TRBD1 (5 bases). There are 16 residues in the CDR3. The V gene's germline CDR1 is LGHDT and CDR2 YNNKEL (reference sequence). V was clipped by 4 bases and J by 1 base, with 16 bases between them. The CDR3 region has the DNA TGTGCCAGCAGCCTTACCGGGGGAAGCTGGAACACTGAAGCTTTCTTT. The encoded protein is CASSLTGGSWNTEAFF.

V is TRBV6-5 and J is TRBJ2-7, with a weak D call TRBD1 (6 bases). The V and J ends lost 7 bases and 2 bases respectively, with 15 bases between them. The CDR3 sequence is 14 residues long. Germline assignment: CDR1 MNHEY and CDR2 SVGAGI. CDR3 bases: TGTGCCAGCACCTTAAACGGACAGACCTACGAGCAGTACTTC. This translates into CASTLNGQTYEQYF.

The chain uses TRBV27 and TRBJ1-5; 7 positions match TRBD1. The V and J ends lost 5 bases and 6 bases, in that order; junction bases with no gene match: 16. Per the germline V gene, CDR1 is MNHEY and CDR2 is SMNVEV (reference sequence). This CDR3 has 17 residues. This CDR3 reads CASSPQGQEILIQPQHF. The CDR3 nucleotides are TGTGCCAGCAGTCCCCAAGGACAGGAGATTCTGATTCAGCCCCAGCATTTT.

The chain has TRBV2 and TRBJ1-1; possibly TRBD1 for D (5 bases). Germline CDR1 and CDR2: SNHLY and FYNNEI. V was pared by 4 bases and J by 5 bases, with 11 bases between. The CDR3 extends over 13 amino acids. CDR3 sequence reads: CASSVQGRTEAFF. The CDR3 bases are TGTGCCAGCAGTGTTCAGGGTCGGACTGAAGCTTTCTTT. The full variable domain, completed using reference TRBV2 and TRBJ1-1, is EPEVTQTPSHQVTQMGQEVILRCVPISNHLYFYWYRQILGQKVEFLVSFYNNEISEKSEIFDDQFSVERPDGSNFTLKIRSTKLEDSAMYFCASSVQGRTEAFFGQGTRLTVV.

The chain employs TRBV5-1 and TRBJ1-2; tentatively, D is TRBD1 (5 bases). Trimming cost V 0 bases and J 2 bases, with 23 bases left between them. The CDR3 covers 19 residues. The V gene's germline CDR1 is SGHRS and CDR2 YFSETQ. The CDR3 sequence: CASSLATATLYGSNYGYTF. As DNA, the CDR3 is TGCGCCAGCAGCTTGGCGACAGCCACTTTGTACGGTTCGAACTATGGCTACACCTTC.

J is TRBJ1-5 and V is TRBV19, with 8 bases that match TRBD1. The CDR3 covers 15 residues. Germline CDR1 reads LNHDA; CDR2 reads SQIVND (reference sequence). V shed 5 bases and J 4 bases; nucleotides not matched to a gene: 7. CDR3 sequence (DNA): TGTGCCAGTAGTCCCGCAGGGGGCGGGAATCAGCCCCAGCATTTT. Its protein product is CASSPAGGGNQPQHF.

In DNA, the CDR3 is TGTGCCAGCAGAGAATGGACAGGGGTAGTCACTGAAGCTTTCTTT. Encoded protein: CASREWTGVVTEAFF. V and J are TRBV5-6 and TRBJ1-1; 9 bases line up with TRBD1. With 5 bases clipped from V and 4 bases from J, the junction kept 9 bases outside the gene matches. This CDR3 contains 15 residues. CDR1 SGHDT and CDR2 YYEEEE come from the germline V gene.

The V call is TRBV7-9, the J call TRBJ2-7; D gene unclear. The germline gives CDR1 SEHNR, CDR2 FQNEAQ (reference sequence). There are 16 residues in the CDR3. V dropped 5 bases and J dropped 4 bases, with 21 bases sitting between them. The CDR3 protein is CASSRQVHPKFYEQYV. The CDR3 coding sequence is TGTGCCAGCAGCCGACAAGTCCATCCTAAGTTTTACGAGCAGTACGTC.